Shown below are 4 T cell receptor beta chains from a single sample sequenced in a study of blood T cell repertoires in COVID-19. Repertoires were generated with immunoSEQ multiplex PCR, while TCRdb's copy carries only in-frame clones and drops some. This table holds about 100,000 clones, approximately 85% found once. What was sequenced was peripheral blood. These receptors came from a woman in her sixties or seventies with acute or convalescent COVID-19.

The rearrangement links TRBV5-1 to TRBJ2-1, with 9 nucleotides matching TRBD2. This CDR3 region has 16 residues. J was trimmed by 4 bases and V by 3 bases; bases with no gene match: 8. Per germline, CDR1 SGHRS and CDR2 YFSETQ. CDR3 protein: CASSSGVAGAYNEQFF. CDR3 DNA sequence: TGCGCCAGCAGCTCGGGGGTAGCGGGGGCTTACAATGAGCAGTTCTTC. The whole variable domain, remainder taken from reference TRBV5-1 and TRBJ2-1, is KAGVTQTPRYLIKTRGQQVTLSCSPISGHRSVSWYQQTPGQGLQFLFEYFSETQRNKGNFPGRFSGRQFSNSRSEMNVSTLELGDSALYLCASSSGVAGAYNEQFFGPGTRLTVL.

J is TRBJ1-1 and V is TRBV10-3; D is unclear. Per germline, CDR1 ENHRY and CDR2 SYGVKD. Trimming pared 6 bases from V and 3 bases from J, leaving 8 bases between. This CDR3 comprises 12 residues. The DNA for the CDR3 is TGTGCCATCAGGGGGAGGGACACTGAAGCTTTCTTT. The encoded protein is CAIRGRDTEAFF.

V usage is TRBV7-8 and J usage is TRBJ1-6; no clear D gene. V was clipped by 4 bases and J by 9 bases, with 16 bases between them. The CDR3 sequence is 15 residues long. Looked up from germline, CDR1 is SGHVS and CDR2 is FQNEAQ. The CDR3 bases are TGTGCCAGCAGCTCAGATCGTTCCTCCCGTTCACCCCTCCACTTT. This gives the protein CASSSDRSSRSPLHF.

This chain joins TRBV7-8 and TRBJ2-2; 14 nucleotides agree with TRBD2. CDR1 and CDR2 from the germline V gene are SGHVS and FQNEAQ. V lost 3 bases, J lost 0 bases, and 3 bases stayed unmatched. This CDR3 is 18 amino acids long. CDR3 protein: CASSLQGLAGANTGELFF. In DNA form, the CDR3 reads TGTGCCAGCAGCTTGCAGGGACTAGCGGGAGCGAACACCGGGGAGCTGTTTTTT.